Each of the 17 T cell receptor beta chains below was sequenced from the same sample in a study of blood T cell repertoires in COVID-19. TCRdb's copy holds only in-frame clones and misses some; the assay was immunoSEQ multiplex PCR. Of fewer than 700,000 clones listed, roughly nine tenths are singletons. The sample consisted of peripheral blood. The origin of the receptors is a woman in her forties or fifties with COVID-19, enrolled during active disease.

The chain employs TRBV29-1 and TRBJ2-1; 10 bases fit TRBD2. The germline V gene has CDR1 SQVTM and CDR2 ANQGSEA. CDR3 size: 17 residues. Germline trimming cut 4 bases from V and 5 bases from J; bases unmatched to any gene: 14. The CDR3 DNA reads TGCAGCGTTGTTGCTAGAGTCGGAGCGGGGGGGAACAATGAGCAGTTCTTC. Its translation is CSVVARVGAGGNNEQFF.

The chain couples TRBV7-6 to TRBJ1-3; TRBD1 matches 9 bases. V dropped 1 base and J dropped 7; count of bases not matched to a gene: 14. The CDR3 totals 18 residues. The V gene's germline CDR1 is SGHVS and CDR2 FNYEAQ. The CDR3 spells CASSLGTGTGPPRNTIYF. CDR3 coding DNA: TGTGCCAGCAGCTTAGGGACGGGGACAGGGCCTCCGAGGAACACCATATATTTT.

CDR3 nucleotides: TGTGCCAGCAGCCCGGCACAGGGTAGGTATGGCTACACCTTC. Translated: CASSPAQGRYGYTF. The chain combines TRBV11-2 with TRBJ1-2, with TRBD1 as a possible D gene (6 bases). This CDR3 spans 14 amino acids. Trimming left V 5 bases short and J 5 bases short, with 15 bases between. Germline loops: CDR1 SGHAT, CDR2 FQNNGV.

The table lists this clone with a count of one. The chain uses TRBV5-1 and TRBJ2-5; 9 bases line up with TRBD1. CDR1 is SGHRS and CDR2 is YFSETQ in the germline V gene. The CDR3 covers 15 residues. Trimming took 1 base from V and 4 from J; bases not matched to a gene: 5. The CDR3 reads CASSLMGQGGETQYF. The CDR3 nucleotides are TGCGCCAGCAGCTTGATGGGACAGGGCGGAGAGACCCAGTACTTC.

The chain recombines TRBV29-1 with TRBJ1-3, with D perhaps TRBD1 (5 bases). V was clipped by 4 bases and J by 0 bases, with 7 bases between them. Per the germline V gene, CDR1 is SQVTM and CDR2 is ANQGSEA. The CDR3 runs 13 residues. CDR3 loop: CSVGDSSGNTIYF. As DNA, the CDR3 is TGCAGCGTTGGGGACTCCTCTGGAAACACCATATATTTT.

The chain has TRBV7-9 and TRBJ1-3; 9 bases are a match to TRBD1. With 2 bases clipped from V and 4 bases from J, the junction kept 12 bases outside the gene matches. The germline V gene encodes CDR1 SEHNR and CDR2 FQNEAQ (reference sequence). The CDR3 consists of 18 residues. The CDR3 reads CASSLSGSQGAPGNTIYF. The CDR3 region has the DNA TGTGCCAGCAGCTTATCTGGTTCACAGGGGGCGCCAGGAAACACCATATATTTT.

The V gene is TRBV6-5, the J gene TRBJ2-7; TRBD1 agrees at 8 bases. V shed 5 bases, J shed 6 bases, and the junction held 6 bases outside the gene matches. CDR3 length equals 13 residues. The germline CDR1 and CDR2 sequences are MNHEY and SVGAGI. The CDR3 sequence is CASSPDRDTEQYF. As DNA, the CDR3 is TGTGCCAGCAGTCCGGACAGGGATACCGAGCAGTACTTC.

The chain uses TRBV19 and TRBJ2-2; 9 bases match TRBD1. This CDR3 has 17 residues. Germline V CDR1 and CDR2: LNHDA, SQIVND (reference sequence). Trimming took 4 bases from V and 5 from J; bases not matched to a gene: 11. Here the CDR3 DNA reads TGTGCCAGTAGTAGATCATCCGGGACAGGGAAAACCGGGGAGCTGTTTTTT. It translates to CASSRSSGTGKTGELFF.

Many counts were recorded for this clone. The chain carries TRBV3-1 (or the pseudogene TRBV3-2) and TRBJ2-7, with 7 bases identical to TRBD1. V gave up 4 bases and J gave up 4 bases; unmatched junction bases: 7. CDR1 is LGHDT, CDR2 YNNKEL, per germline (reference sequence). The CDR3 runs to 14 residues. CDR3 coding DNA: TGTGCCAGCAGCCGAAGGGGGCAAGGGTACGAGCAGTACTTC. It is translated as CASSRRGQGYEQYF.

This chain connects TRBV6-5 to TRBJ1-6, with TRBD1 as a possible D gene (6 bases). Germline CDR1 is MNHEY and CDR2 is SVGAGI. This CDR3 has 16 residues. V gave up 4 bases and J gave up 10 bases, with 20 bases separating them. In nucleotides, the CDR3 is TGTGCCAGCAGTTCCCTCCTAAGGGGTAGGGGGTCACCCCTCCACTTT. Amino acids: CASSSLLRGRGSPLHF.

This chain links TRBV6-5 with TRBJ1-3; D remains ambiguous. Germline V CDR1 and CDR2: MNHEY, SVGAGI. The ends were cut back, 4 bases at V and 8 bases at J, with 12 bases in the middle. The CDR3 has 13 amino acids. The CDR3 loop is CASSSSMSDTIYF. CDR3 bases: TGTGCCAGCAGTTCTTCTATGTCGGACACCATATATTTT.

The chain employs TRBV3-1 (or the pseudogene TRBV3-2) and TRBJ2-1, with D possibly matching TRBD2 (6 bases). Germline V gene data show CDR1 as LGHDT and CDR2 as YNNKEL (reference sequence). V lost 5 bases to trimming and J lost 16 bases, with 18 bases between them. The CDR3 contains 12 residues. Here the CDR3 DNA reads TGTGCCAGCAGCTTTCAGGGACTCCCCCGCTTCTTC. It yields the protein CASSFQGLPRFF.

The rearrangement joins TRBV19 to TRBJ1-1, with a possible D match to TRBD1 (5 bases). The CDR3 is made up of 13 amino acids. Germline CDR1 is LNHDA and CDR2 is SQIVND (reference sequence). V lost 6 bases to trimming and J lost 4 bases, with 12 bases between them. The CDR3 spells CASRWGGSTEAFF. The DNA for the CDR3 is TGTGCCAGTAGGTGGGGGGGATCCACTGAAGCTTTCTTT.

The gene calls are TRBV6-5 and TRBJ2-7, with 11 bases identical to TRBD2. The CDR3 length is 14 residues. J gave up 4 bases and V 9 bases, and 8 bases lay outside the gene matches. CDR1 and CDR2 from the germline V gene are MNHEY and SVGAGI. In nucleotides, the CDR3 is TGTGCCAGTACACTAGCGGGGGCTTTATACGAGCAGTACTTC. It specifies CASTLAGALYEQYF.

The chain employs TRBV27 and TRBJ2-2, with D unresolved. The CDR3 extends over 11 amino acids. Germline V lookup: CDR1 MNHEY, CDR2 SMNVEV (reference sequence). V was trimmed by 10 bases and J by 6 bases, leaving 9 bases between them. This chain's CDR3 is CAIRESGELFF. The DNA of the CDR3 is TGTGCCATCCGTGAGTCCGGGGAGCTGTTTTTT.

The sample holds one count of this clone. The chain employs TRBV7-3 and TRBJ1-2; the match to TRBD1 covers 9 bases. The CDR3 spans 17 residues. The J segment lost 2 bases and the V segment lost 2 bases, leaving 9 bases of the junction unmatched. In germline, CDR1 is SGHTA, CDR2 FQGTGA. Written as DNA, the CDR3 is TGTGCCAGCAGCTTATACCCCCGGACAGGGGAGAACTATGGCTACACCTTC. This encodes CASSLYPRTGENYGYTF.

J is TRBJ2-2 and V is TRBV18; TRBD1 matches at 8 bases. Germline CDR1 KGHSH, CDR2 LQKENI. Trimming took 3 bases from V and 6 from J; bases not matched to a gene: 6. This CDR3 is built from 15 residues. The CDR3 loop is CASSPSQGEAGELFF. Here the CDR3 DNA reads TGTGCCAGCTCACCTTCACAGGGGGAGGCCGGGGAGCTGTTTTTT.